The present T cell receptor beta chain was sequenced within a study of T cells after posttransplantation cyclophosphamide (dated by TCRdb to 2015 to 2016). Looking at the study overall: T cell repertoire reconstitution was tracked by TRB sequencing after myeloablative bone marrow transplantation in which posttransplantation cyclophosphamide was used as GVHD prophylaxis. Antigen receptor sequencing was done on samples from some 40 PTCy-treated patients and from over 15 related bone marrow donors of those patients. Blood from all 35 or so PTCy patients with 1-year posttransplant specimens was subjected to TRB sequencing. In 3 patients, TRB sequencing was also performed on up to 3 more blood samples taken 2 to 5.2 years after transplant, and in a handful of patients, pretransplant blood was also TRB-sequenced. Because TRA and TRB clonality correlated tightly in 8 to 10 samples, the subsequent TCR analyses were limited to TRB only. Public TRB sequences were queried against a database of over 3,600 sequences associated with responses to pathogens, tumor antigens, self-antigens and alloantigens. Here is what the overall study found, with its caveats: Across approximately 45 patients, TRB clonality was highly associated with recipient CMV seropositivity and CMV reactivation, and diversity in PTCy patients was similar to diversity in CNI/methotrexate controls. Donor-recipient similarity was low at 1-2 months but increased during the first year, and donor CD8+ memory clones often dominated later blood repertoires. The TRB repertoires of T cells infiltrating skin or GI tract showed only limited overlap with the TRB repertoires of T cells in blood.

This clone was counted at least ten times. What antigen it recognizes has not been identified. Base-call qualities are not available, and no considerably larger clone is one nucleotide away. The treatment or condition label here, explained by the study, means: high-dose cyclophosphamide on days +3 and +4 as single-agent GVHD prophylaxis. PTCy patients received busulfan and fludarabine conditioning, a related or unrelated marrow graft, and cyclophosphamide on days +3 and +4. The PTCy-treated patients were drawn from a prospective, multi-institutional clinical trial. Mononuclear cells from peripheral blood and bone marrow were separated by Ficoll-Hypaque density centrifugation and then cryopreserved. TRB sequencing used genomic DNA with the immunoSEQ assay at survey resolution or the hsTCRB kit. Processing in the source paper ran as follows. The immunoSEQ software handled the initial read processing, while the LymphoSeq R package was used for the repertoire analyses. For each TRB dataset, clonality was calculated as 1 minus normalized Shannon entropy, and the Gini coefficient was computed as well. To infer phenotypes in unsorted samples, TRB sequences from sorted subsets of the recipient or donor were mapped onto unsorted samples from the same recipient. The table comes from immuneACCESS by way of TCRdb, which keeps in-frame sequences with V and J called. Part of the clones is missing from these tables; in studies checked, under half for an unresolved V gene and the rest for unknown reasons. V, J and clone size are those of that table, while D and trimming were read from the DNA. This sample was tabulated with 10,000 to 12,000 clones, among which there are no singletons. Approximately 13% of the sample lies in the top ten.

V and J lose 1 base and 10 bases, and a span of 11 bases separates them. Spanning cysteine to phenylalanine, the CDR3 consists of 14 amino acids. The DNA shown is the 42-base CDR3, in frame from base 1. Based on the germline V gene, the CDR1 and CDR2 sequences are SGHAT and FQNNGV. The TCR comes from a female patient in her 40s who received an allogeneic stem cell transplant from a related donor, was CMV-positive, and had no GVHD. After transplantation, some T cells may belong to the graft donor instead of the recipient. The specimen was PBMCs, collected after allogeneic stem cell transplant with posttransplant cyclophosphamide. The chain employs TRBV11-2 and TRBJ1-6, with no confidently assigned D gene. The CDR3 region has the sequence CASSLAGYGSPLHF. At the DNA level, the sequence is TGTGCCAGCAGCTTAGCGGGGTATGGCTCACCCCTCCACTTT.